The clone carrying this T cell receptor beta chain has more than one count but fewer than ten. Its antigen is still unknown. The CDR3 is made up of 12 amino acids. Germline V CDR1 and CDR2: SQVTM, ANQGSEA. Trimming took 1 base from V and 5 from J, leaving 7 bases between them. This record belongs to a study of CD8+ T cells in alopecia areata. Findings and caveats of the study: Higher clonality than in normal scalp was seen in lesional scalp, especially alopecia totalis/universalis. When scalp samples are sequenced, resident alphabeta T cells of normal skin are also captured.

Reverse transcribed after extraction, RNA yielded cDNA as the sequencing template. Some clones are missing from TCRdb's copy, which holds only in-frame ones; the method was immunoSEQ multiplex PCR. The profile shows under 250,000 clones, 45% to 70% of them singletons. Material for sequencing was CD8+ T cells sorted from blood. The chain couples TRBV29-1 to TRBJ2-3; D remains ambiguous. The sequence derives from a human donor in good health. The CDR3 sequence: CSVEGVLDTQYF. The DNA of the CDR3 is TGCAGCGTTGAAGGGGTCTTAGATACGCAGTATTTT.